A selection of T cell receptor beta chains follows, all from one sample in a study of blood T cell repertoires in COVID-19. Sequencing was performed with immunoSEQ multiplex PCR; in TCRdb, only in-frame clones are kept and a portion is missing. The sample yields a few hundred thousand clones, more than 65% seen once. Specimen: peripheral blood. The source of these receptors is a man aged 35 to 55 who had recovered from COVID-19. Both conserved end residues are part of each CDR3. The order of the fields is clone size, V gene, J gene, D gene, CDR3 DNA, CDR3 protein. A D gene is named only where the DNA matches it firmly. The size field is filled for only some rows; it gives once, few, many or a size class.

NA	TRBV7-2	TRBJ2-1	NA	TGTGCCAGCAGCCCCCGAGCGGGCGCCTACTACAATGAGCAGTTCTTC	CASSPRAGAYYNEQFF
NA	TRBV27	TRBJ2-7	TRBD1	TGTGCCAGCAGAAAGCGGCTCGGACAGGGGGCTTACGAGCAGTACTTC	CASRKRLGQGAYEQYF
few	TRBV2	TRBJ2-1	NA	TGTGCCAGCAGTGCCCTACGCGAATCCTACAATGAGCAGTTCTTC	CASSALRESYNEQFF
few	TRBV30	TRBJ2-7	NA	TGTGCCTGGAGGGAGGGGCGAGCCTACGAGCAGTACTTC	CAWREGRAYEQYF
NA	TRBV7-6	TRBJ2-2	NA	TGTGCCAGCAGCTTAACCGGGGGGCGTCGCACCGGGGAGCTGTTTTTT	CASSLTGGRRTGELFF
NA	TRBV19	TRBJ2-4	TRBD2	TGTGCCAGTAGTATCCTAGCGGGAGCCCTAGCGTACATTCAGTACTTC	CASSILAGALAYIQYF
NA	TRBV4-3	TRBJ1-1	NA	TGCGCCAGCAGCCACGACAGGACGGCGAACACTGAAGCTTTCTTT	CASSHDRTANTEAFF
NA	TRBV20-1	TRBJ1-2	NA	TGCAGTGCTAGTTTGGGATTCGCGGGGCATGGCTACACCTTC	CSASLGFAGHGYTF
once	TRBV7-6	TRBJ1-6	NA	TGTGCCAGCAGCTCCTACCCGGGAGTTAATTCACCCCTCCACTTT	CASSSYPGVNSPLHF
NA	TRBV5-5	TRBJ1-4	TRBD1	TGTGCCAGCAGCTCTACTACCGGGACAGGGGGGGCAAAACTGTTTTTT	CASSSTTGTGGAKLFF